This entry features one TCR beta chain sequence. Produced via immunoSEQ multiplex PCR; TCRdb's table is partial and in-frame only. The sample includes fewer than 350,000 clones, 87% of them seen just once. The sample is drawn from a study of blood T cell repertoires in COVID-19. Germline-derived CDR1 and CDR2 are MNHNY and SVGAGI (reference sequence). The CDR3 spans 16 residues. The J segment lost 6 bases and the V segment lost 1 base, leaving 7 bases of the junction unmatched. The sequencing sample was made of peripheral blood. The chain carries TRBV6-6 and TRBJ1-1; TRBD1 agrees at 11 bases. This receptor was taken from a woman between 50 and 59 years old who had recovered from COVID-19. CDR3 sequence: CASSYYGTGGDAEAFF. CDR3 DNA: TGTGCCAGCAGTTACTATGGGACAGGGGGGGACGCTGAAGCTTTCTTT.